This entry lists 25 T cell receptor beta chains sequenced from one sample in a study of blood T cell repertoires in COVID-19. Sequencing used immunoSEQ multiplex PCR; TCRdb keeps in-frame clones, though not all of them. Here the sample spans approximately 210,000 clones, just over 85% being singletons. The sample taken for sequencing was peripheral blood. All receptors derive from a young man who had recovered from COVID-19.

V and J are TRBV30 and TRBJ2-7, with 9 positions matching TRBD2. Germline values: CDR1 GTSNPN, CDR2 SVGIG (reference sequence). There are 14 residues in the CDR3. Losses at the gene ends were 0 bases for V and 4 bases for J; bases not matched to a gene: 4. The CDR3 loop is CAWSVGTSIYEQYF. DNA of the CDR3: TGTGCCTGGAGTGTAGGGACTAGCATATACGAGCAGTACTTC.

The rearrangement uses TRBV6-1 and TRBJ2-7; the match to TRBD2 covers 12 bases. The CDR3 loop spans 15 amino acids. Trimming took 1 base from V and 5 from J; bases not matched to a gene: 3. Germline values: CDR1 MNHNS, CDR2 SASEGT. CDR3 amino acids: CASSEETSGGDEQYF. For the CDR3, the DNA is TGTGCCAGCAGTGAAGAGACTAGCGGGGGAGACGAGCAGTACTTC.

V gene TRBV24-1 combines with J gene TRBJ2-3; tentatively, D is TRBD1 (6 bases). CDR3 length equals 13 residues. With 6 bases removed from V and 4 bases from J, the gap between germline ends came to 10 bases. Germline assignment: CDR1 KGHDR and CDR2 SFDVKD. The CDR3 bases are TGTGCCACCAGTTTCCCAGGGGCAGATACGCAGTATTTT. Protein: CATSFPGADTQYF.

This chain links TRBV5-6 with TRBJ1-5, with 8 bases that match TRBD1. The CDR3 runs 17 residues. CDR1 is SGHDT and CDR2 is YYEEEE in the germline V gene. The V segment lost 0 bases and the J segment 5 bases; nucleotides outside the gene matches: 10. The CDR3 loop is CASSLAGQGEMDQPQHF. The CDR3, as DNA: TGTGCCAGCAGCTTGGCCGGACAGGGTGAAATGGATCAGCCCCAGCATTTT.

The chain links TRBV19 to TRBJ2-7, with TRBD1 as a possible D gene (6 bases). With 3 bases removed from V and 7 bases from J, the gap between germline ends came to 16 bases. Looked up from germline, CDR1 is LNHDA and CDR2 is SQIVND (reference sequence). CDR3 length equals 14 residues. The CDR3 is CASSIEVQGGEQYF. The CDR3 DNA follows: TGTGCCAGTAGTATCGAGGTACAGGGTGGGGAGCAGTACTTC.

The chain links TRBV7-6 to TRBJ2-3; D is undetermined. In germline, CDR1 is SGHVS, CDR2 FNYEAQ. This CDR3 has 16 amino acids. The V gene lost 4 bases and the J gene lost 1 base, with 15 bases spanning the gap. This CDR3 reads CASSSWAIHGTDTQYF. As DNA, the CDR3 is TGTGCCAGCAGCTCGTGGGCTATCCACGGCACAGATACGCAGTATTTT.

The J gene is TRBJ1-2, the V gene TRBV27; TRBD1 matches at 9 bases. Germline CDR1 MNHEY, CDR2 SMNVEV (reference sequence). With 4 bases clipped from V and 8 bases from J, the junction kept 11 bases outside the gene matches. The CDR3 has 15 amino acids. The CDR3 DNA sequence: TGTGCCAGCAGTTACAACAGGGGGCGGGCAAGCGGCTACACCTTC. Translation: CASSYNRGRASGYTF.

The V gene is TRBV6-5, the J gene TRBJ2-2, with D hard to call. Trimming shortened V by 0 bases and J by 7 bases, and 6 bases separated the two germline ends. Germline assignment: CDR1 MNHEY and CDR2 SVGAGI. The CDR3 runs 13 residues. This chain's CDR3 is CASSYSNGGELFF. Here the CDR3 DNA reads TGTGCCAGCAGTTACTCGAACGGCGGGGAGCTGTTTTTT.

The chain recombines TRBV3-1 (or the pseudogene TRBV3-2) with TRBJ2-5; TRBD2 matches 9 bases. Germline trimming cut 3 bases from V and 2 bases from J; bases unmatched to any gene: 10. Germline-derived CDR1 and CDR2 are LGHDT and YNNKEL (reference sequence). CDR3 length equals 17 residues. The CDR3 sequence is CASSHLRGSGGQETQYF. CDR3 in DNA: TGTGCCAGCAGCCACTTGAGGGGTAGCGGGGGACAAGAGACCCAGTACTTC.

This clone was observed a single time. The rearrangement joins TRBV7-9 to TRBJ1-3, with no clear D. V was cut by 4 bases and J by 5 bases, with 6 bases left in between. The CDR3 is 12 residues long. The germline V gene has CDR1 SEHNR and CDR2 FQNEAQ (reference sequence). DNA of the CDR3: TGTGCCAGCAGCTACGGGAGAAACACCATATATTTT. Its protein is CASSYGRNTIYF.

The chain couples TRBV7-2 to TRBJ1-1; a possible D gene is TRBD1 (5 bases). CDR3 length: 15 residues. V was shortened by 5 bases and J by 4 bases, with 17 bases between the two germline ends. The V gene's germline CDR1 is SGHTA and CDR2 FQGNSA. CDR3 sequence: CASSPRLGEGTEAFF. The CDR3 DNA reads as TGTGCCAGCAGCCCGAGGTTGGGGGAGGGCACTGAAGCTTTCTTT.

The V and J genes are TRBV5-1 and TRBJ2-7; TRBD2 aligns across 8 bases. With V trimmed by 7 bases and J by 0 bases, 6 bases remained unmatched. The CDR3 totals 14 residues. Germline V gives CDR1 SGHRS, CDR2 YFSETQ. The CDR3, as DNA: TGCGCCAGCCGGGGGGGGCCCTCCTCCTACGAGCAGTACTTC. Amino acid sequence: CASRGGPSSYEQYF.

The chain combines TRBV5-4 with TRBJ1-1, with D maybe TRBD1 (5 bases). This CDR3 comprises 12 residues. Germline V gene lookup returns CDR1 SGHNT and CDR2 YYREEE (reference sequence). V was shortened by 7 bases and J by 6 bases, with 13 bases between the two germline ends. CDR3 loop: CASRRGDPEAFF. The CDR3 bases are TGTGCCAGCCGCCGGGGGGACCCTGAAGCTTTCTTT.

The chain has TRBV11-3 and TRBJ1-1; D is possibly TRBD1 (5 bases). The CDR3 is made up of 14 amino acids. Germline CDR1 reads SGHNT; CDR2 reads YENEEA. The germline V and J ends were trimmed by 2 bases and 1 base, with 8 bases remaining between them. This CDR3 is CASSLRGGNTEAFF. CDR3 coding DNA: TGTGCCAGCAGCTTACGGGGGGGGAACACTGAAGCTTTCTTT. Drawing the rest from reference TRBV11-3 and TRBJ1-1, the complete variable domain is EAGVVQSPRYKIIEKKQPVAFWCNPISGHNTLYWYLQNLGQGPELLIRYENEEAVDDSQLPKDRFSAERLKGVDSTLKIQPAELGDSAVYLCASSLRGGNTEAFFGQGTRLTVV.

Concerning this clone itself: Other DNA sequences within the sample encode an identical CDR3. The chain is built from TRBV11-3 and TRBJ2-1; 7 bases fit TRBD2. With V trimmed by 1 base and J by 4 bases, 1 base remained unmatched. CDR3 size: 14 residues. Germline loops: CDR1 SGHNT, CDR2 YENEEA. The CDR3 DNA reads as TGTGCCAGCAGCTTAGCGGGGGGTTACAATGAGCAGTTCTTC. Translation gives CASSLAGGYNEQFF.

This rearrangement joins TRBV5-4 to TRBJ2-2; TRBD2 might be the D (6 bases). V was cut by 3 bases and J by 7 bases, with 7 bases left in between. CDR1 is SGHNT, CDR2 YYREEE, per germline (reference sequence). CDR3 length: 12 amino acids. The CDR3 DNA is TGTGCCAGCAGCTGGAGGGGCGGGGAGCTGTTTTTT. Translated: CASSWRGGELFF.

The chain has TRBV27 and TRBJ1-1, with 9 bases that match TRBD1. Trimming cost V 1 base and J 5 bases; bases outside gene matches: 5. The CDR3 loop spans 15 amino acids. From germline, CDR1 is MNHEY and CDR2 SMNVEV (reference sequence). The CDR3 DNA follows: TGTGCCAGCAGTTTATATAGGACAGGGGTGACTGAAGCTTTCTTT. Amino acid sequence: CASSLYRTGVTEAFF.

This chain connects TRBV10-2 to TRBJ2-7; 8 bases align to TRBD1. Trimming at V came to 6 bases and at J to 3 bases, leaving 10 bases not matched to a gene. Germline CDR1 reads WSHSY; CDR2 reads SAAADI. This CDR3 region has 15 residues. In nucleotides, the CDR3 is TGCGCCAGCAGCGAAGGGACAGGATTTCTCTACGAGCAGTACTTC. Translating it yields CASSEGTGFLYEQYF.

CDR3 in amino acids: CASSRDTPYEQYF. For the CDR3, the DNA is TGTGCCAGCAGCCGGGACACCCCCTACGAGCAGTACTTC. This sequence joins TRBV7-2 and TRBJ2-7; D may be TRBD1 (6 bases). CDR1 and CDR2 from the germline V gene are SGHTA and FQGNSA. The CDR3 extends over 13 amino acids. Trimming shortened V by 5 bases and J by 2 bases, and 10 bases separated the two germline ends.

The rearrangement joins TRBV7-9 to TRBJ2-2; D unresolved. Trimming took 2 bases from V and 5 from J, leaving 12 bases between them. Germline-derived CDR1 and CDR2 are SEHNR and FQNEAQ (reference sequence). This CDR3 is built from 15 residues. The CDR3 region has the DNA TGTGCCAGCAGCTTACGCTATCTCGATACCGGGGAGCTGTTTTTT. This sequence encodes CASSLRYLDTGELFF.

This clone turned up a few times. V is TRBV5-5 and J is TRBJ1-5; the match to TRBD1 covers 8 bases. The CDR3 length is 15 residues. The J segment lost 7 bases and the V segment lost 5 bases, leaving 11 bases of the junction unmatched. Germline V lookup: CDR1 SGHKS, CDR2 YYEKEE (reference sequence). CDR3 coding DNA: TGTGCCAGCAGTCCGGACAGGGAGGCCAGACAGCCCCAGCATTTT. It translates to CASSPDREARQPQHF. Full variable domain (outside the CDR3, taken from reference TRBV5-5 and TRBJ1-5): DAGVTQSPTHLIKTRGQQVTLRCSPISGHKSVSWYQQVLGQGPQFIFQYYEKEERGRGNFPDRFSARQFPNYSSELNVNALLLGDSALYLCASSPDREARQPQHFGDGTRLSIL.

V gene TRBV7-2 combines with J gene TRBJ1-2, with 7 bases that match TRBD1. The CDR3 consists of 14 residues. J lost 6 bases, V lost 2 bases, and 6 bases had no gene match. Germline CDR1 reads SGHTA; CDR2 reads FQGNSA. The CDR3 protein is CASSLYEGADGYTF. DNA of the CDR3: TGTGCCAGCAGCTTATATGAGGGGGCCGATGGCTACACCTTC.

The CDR3 reads CATLQNGLFTEAFF. The CDR3 nucleotides read TGTGCCACTCTCCAAAATGGTCTATTCACTGAAGCTTTCTTT. J is TRBJ1-1 and V is TRBV24-1; D gene unclear. The germline V gene has CDR1 KGHDR and CDR2 SFDVKD. Trimming cost V 10 bases and J 4 bases, with 18 bases left between them. The length of the CDR3 is 14 residues.

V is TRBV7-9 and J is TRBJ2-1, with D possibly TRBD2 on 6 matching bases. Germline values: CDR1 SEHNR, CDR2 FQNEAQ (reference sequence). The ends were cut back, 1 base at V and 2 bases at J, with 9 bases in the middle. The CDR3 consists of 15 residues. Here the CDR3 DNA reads TGTGCCAGCAGCTTAGACTGGGGGGCCTACAATGAGCAGTTCTTC. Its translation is CASSLDWGAYNEQFF.

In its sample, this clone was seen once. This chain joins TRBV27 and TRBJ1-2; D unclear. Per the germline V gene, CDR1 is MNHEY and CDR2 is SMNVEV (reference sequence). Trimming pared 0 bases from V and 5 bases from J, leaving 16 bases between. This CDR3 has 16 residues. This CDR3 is CASSLSNPATPYGYTF. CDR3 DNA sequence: TGTGCCAGCAGTTTATCGAACCCTGCTACCCCTTATGGCTACACCTTC.